This T cell receptor beta chain was profiled in a study of radiotherapy plus CTLA-4 blockade in lung cancer. Study-level background: Among enrolled patients, approximately 18% responded and around 30% achieved disease control. General observations from the study: In blood, tumor-derived TCR clones expanded after radiotherapy plus ipilimumab. Per reports, early blood T cell clone dynamics, plus interferon-beta, forecast response most strongly.

Chemo-refractory metastatic non-small-cell lung cancer patients received focal radiation with ipilimumab CTLA-4 blockade. Per the germline V gene, CDR1 is MGHRA and CDR2 is YSYEKL. The CDR3 runs to 14 residues. V lost 5 bases, J lost 4 bases, and 12 bases lay in between. In this sample, this clone turned up a few times. Antigen: not known. This table comes from immunoSEQ multiplex PCR, and its TCRdb copy is limited to in-frame clones, with some not included. Counted here are 50,000 to 60,000 clones, more than 60% occurring once; the ten biggest clones make up roughly 15%. The specimen was peripheral blood, collected from a patient treated with radiotherapy plus ipilimumab. V usage is TRBV4-1 and J usage is TRBJ1-5; D remains ambiguous. The TCR comes from a human donor with non-small cell lung cancer who had a complete response to radiotherapy plus ipilimumab. The CDR3 spells CASSSPGINQPQHF. The CDR3 DNA is TGCGCCAGCAGCTCTCCGGGGATAAATCAGCCCCAGCATTTT.